This entry lists 17 T cell receptor beta chains sequenced from one sample in a study of Graves' ophthalmopathy and Graves' hyperthyroidism. RNA transcripts were the source from which TCR beta CDR3 regions were amplified. HTBI-primed first-round RT-PCR preceded second-round multiplex PCR. One entry per CDR3 protein, called by TCRdb with MiXCR from the multiplex PCR reads. The sample has about 640,000 distinct CDR3 sequences; 35% to 50% are singletons. Sequenced input: peripheral blood. These receptors all stem from an adult man with Graves' ophthalmopathy.

The chain has TRBV30 and TRBJ2-2; D is undetermined. This CDR3 region has 11 residues. Germline CDR1 and CDR2: GTSNPN and SVGIG (reference sequence). The V and J ends lost 5 bases and 1 base respectively, with 2 bases between them. The CDR3 sequence: CAWWNTGELFF. The CDR3 nucleotides read TGTGCCTGGTGGAACACCGGGGAGCTGTTTTTT.

At least ten counts were recorded for this clonotype. The CDR3 spells CASSSSDEKLFF. In DNA form, the CDR3 reads TGTGCCAGCAGCTCCAGCGATGAAAAACTGTTTTTT. This chain uses TRBV7-9 with TRBJ1-4; no firm D call. Trimming took off 4 bases at V and 6 bases at J, with 6 bases between the two ends. This CDR3 contains 12 residues. Germline V CDR1 and CDR2: SEHNR, FQNEAQ (reference sequence). Based on the CDR3 plus reference TRBV7-9 and TRBJ1-4, the full variable domain is DTGVSQNPRHKITKRGQNVTFRCDPISEHNRLYWYRQTLGQGPEFLTYFQNEAQLEKSRLLSDRFSAERPKGSFSTLEIQRTEQGDSAMYLCASSSSDEKLFFGSGTQLSVL.

This chain connects TRBV20-1 to TRBJ2-5, with 10 bases lining up with TRBD1. The V segment lost 6 bases and the J segment 5 bases; nucleotides outside the gene matches: 9. The CDR3 is made up of 14 amino acids. Germline V gene lookup returns CDR1 DFQATT and CDR2 SNEGSKA (reference sequence). CDR3 protein: CSAQDRGYVETQYF. CDR3 nucleotide sequence: TGCAGTGCCCAGGACAGGGGGTATGTGGAGACCCAGTACTTC.

This clonotype has a count of ten or more. The chain has TRBV10-3 and TRBJ1-6; 9 nucleotides match TRBD1. Germline CDR1 reads ENHRY; CDR2 reads SYGVKD. This CDR3 spans 14 amino acids. V dropped 6 bases and J dropped 8; count of bases not matched to a gene: 5. The CDR3 protein is CAIRTGGRDSPLHF. The CDR3 coding sequence is TGTGCCATCAGGACAGGGGGTAGAGATTCACCCCTCCACTTT.

Ten or more counts support this clonotype. The chain joins TRBV4-1 to TRBJ2-7; D is unclear. The V gene lost 0 bases and the J gene lost 3 bases, with 6 bases spanning the gap. Germline CDR1 and CDR2: MGHRA and YSYEKL. The CDR3 spans 13 residues. CDR3 region: CASSQDGLYEQYF. As DNA, the CDR3 is TGCGCCAGCAGCCAAGACGGTCTCTACGAGCAGTACTTC.

There are many counts of this clonotype. The chain links TRBV20-1 to TRBJ1-2; no clear D. Germline values: CDR1 DFQATT, CDR2 SNEGSKA (reference sequence). There are 11 residues in the CDR3. V lost 5 bases and J 4 bases, leaving 8 bases between the germline ends. The CDR3 loop reads CSAGDVYGYTF. As DNA, the CDR3 is TGCAGTGCTGGCGATGTCTATGGCTACACCTTC.

The chain carries TRBV20-1 and TRBJ2-7; D tentatively fits TRBD1 or TRBD2 (5 bases each). From germline, CDR1 is DFQATT and CDR2 SNEGSKA (reference sequence). This CDR3 is built from 13 residues. CDR3 sequence reads: CNVLGTPKEEQYF. The CDR3 DNA follows: TGCAATGTACTCGGGACCCCGAAAGAAGAGCAGTACTTC.

This clonotype was counted a single time. The rearrangement uses TRBV2 and TRBJ1-2; D remains ambiguous. Trimming removed 4 bases from V and 4 bases from J, with 10 bases in between. Per germline, CDR1 SNHLY and CDR2 FYNNEI. The CDR3 loop spans 13 amino acids. CDR3 residues: CASSGVSLYGYTF. In nucleotides, the CDR3 is TGTGCCAGCAGTGGAGTAAGTCTCTATGGCTACACCTTC.

This clonotype occurred a few times. This chain connects TRBV3-1 to TRBJ2-7; possibly TRBD2 for D (6 bases). The CDR3 runs to 16 residues. V lost 2 bases and J 0 bases, leaving 14 bases between the germline ends. CDR1 is LGHDT and CDR2 is YNNKEL in the germline V gene (reference sequence). The CDR3 sequence: CASSQTWGRSSYEQYF. For the CDR3, the DNA is TGTGCCAGCAGCCAAACCTGGGGGAGGAGCTCCTACGAGCAGTACTTC.

About this clonotype: This may stem from a read error, because a much larger clone lies one nucleotide away. The chain employs TRBV7-9 and TRBJ1-6; D not certain. CDR1 is SEHNR and CDR2 is FQNEAQ in the germline V gene (reference sequence). The ends were cut back, 5 bases at V and 1 base at J, with 9 bases in the middle. The CDR3 is 15 amino acids. CDR3 DNA: TGTGCCAGCAGCCTTGGGGAGTCCTATAATTCACCCCTCCACTTT. Translated, it gives CASSLGESYNSPLHF.

Ten or more counts support this clonotype. The chain joins TRBV15 to TRBJ1-2; 7 bases map to TRBD1. Germline CDR1 is LNHNV and CDR2 is YYDKDF (reference sequence). The CDR3 sequence is 15 residues long. After removal of 9 bases from V and 0 bases from J, the junction contained 10 bases not matched to a gene. CDR3 in DNA: TGTGCCACGAGGAGGCAGGGGGGAACTAACTATGGCTACACCTTC. Protein sequence: CATRRQGGTNYGYTF. The full variable domain, rest sourced from reference TRBV15 and TRBJ1-2, is DAMVIQNPRYQVTQFGKPVTLSCSQTLNHNVMYWYQQKSSQAPKLLFHYYDKDFNNEADTPDNFQSRRPNTSFCFLDIRSPGLGDTAMYLCATRRQGGTNYGYTFGSGTRLTVV.

This clonotype was picked up a small number of times. This chain uses TRBV2 with TRBJ1-5; D not certain. V was pared by 4 bases and J by 0 bases, with 16 bases between. Looked up from germline, CDR1 is SNHLY and CDR2 is FYNNEI. The CDR3 length is 17 residues. CDR3 coding DNA: TGTGCCAGCAGTGTGGAGGGCTCCTCTTATAGCAATCAGCCCCAGCATTTT. Its translation: CASSVEGSSYSNQPQHF.

At least ten counts were recorded for this clonotype. This sequence joins TRBV20-1 and TRBJ2-2; 7 bases map to TRBD1. The CDR3 runs to 18 residues. V lost 0 bases to trimming and J lost 3 bases; unmatched junction nucleotides: 13. The germline CDR1 and CDR2 sequences are DFQATT and SNEGSKA (reference sequence). This chain's CDR3 is CSARDLATGFGDTGELFF. The CDR3, as DNA: TGCAGTGCTAGAGATCTCGCGACAGGGTTTGGGGACACCGGGGAGCTGTTTTTT.

The chain combines TRBV7-9 with TRBJ1-2; 8 nucleotides match TRBD1. Trimming at V came to 1 base and at J to 4 bases, leaving 8 bases not matched to a gene. Germline CDR1 SEHNR, CDR2 FQNEAQ (reference sequence). The CDR3 runs to 16 residues. This CDR3 is CASSLVPQGALYGYTF. The CDR3 nucleotides are TGTGCCAGCAGCTTAGTCCCTCAGGGGGCACTCTATGGCTACACCTTC.

The V gene is TRBV7-9, the J gene TRBJ1-6; TRBD1 aligns across 9 bases. The germline V gene encodes CDR1 SEHNR and CDR2 FQNEAQ (reference sequence). The V gene end was trimmed by 11 bases and the J gene end by 9 bases; junction bases not matched to a gene: 8. This CDR3 comprises 13 residues. The CDR3 DNA is TGTGCCTCCTCACAGGGGGCGGGTTCACCCCTCCACTTT. It specifies CASSQGAGSPLHF.

The chain recombines TRBV15 with TRBJ2-1, with TRBD2 matching over 9 bases. Germline lookup yields CDR1 LNHNV and CDR2 YYDKDF (reference sequence). This CDR3 comprises 16 residues. V lost 0 bases, J lost 4 bases, and 4 bases stayed unmatched. The CDR3 loop reads CATSREGGGEYNEQFF. The CDR3 DNA reads as TGTGCCACCAGCAGAGAAGGCGGGGGGGAGTACAATGAGCAGTTCTTC.

This clonotype was detected ten times or more. The V call is TRBV14, the J call TRBJ1-2; possible D gene TRBD1, 6 bases. V lost 2 bases and J lost 8, with 15 bases in between. This CDR3 spans 14 amino acids. Per the germline V gene, CDR1 is SGHDN and CDR2 is FVKESK. The CDR3 is CASSQSSGAGGYTF. CDR3 DNA sequence: TGTGCCAGCAGCCAAAGTTCGGGGGCCGGCGGCTACACCTTC.